Below are 12 T cell receptor beta chains sequenced from a single sample in a study of patients and donors after allogeneic stem cell transplantation. TCRdb independently ran MiXCR on the RT-PCR reads; one entry per CDR3 protein. The profile shows 900,000 to 1,000,000 distinct CDR3 sequences, approximately 19% of them singletons. Specimen: blood, either unsorted or a sorted T cell fraction (not recorded which). Receptors were obtained from a human donor who was either an allogeneic HSCT recipient or a stem cell or donor lymphocyte infusion donor (not recorded which). It is not recorded whose cells these are; they may come from a transplant donor.

The chain employs TRBV20-1 and TRBJ2-1, with a weak D call TRBD1 (6 bases). The V end was cut by 0 bases, the J end by 6 bases, with 15 bases between. This CDR3 comprises 15 residues. Looked up from germline, CDR1 is DFQATT and CDR2 is SNEGSKA (reference sequence). CDR3 bases: TGCAGTGCTAGAGATCGGGGCAGGGGACGCAATGAGCAGTTCTTC. Translation: CSARDRGRGRNEQFF.

This clonotype has only a few counts. The genes are TRBV6-1 and TRBJ1-3; 7 nucleotides match TRBD1. The CDR3 extends over 14 amino acids. Trimming at V came to 5 bases and at J to 9 bases, leaving 10 bases not matched to a gene. Germline assignment: CDR1 MNHNS and CDR2 SASEGT. The CDR3 bases are TGTGCCAGCAGTAGGGACAGCGAGTTGAGCACCATATATTTT. Protein product: CASSRDSELSTIYF.

The chain links TRBV27 to TRBJ2-3, with D perhaps TRBD2 (5 bases). Looked up from germline, CDR1 is MNHEY and CDR2 is SMNVEV (reference sequence). The CDR3 has 13 residues. V was trimmed by 2 bases and J by 7 bases, leaving 10 bases between them. Written as DNA, the CDR3 is TGTGCCAGCAGTTTACGGGGTGAGAATACGCAGTATTTT. This encodes CASSLRGENTQYF.

The table lists this clonotype with a few counts. This chain uses TRBV18 with TRBJ2-1, with 9 bases fitting TRBD2. This CDR3 has 16 amino acids. Germline loops: CDR1 KGHSH, CDR2 LQKENI. V gave up 6 bases and J gave up 6 bases; unmatched junction bases: 12. CDR3 protein: CASSLTSGSISNEQFF. The CDR3, as DNA: TGTGCCAGCTCTCTCACTAGCGGGTCGATCTCCAATGAGCAGTTCTTC.

This rearrangement joins TRBV30 to TRBJ1-1; possibly TRBD1 for D (6 bases). This CDR3 is built from 14 residues. Germline V gene lookup returns CDR1 GTSNPN and CDR2 SVGIG (reference sequence). V lost 5 bases and J lost 5, with 18 bases in between. The CDR3 DNA reads as TGTGCCTGGGAACCAACAGGGTTGTGGACTGAAGCTTTCTTT. Translation gives CAWEPTGLWTEAFF.

This clonotype was seen only a few times. The rearrangement uses TRBV9 and TRBJ2-1; 8 bases fit TRBD1. The V segment lost 4 bases and the J segment 8 bases; nucleotides outside the gene matches: 11. Looked up from germline, CDR1 is SGDLS and CDR2 is YYNGEE. This CDR3 contains 15 residues. CDR3 loop: CASSPGDRRKDEQFF. In DNA, the CDR3 is TGTGCCAGCAGCCCGGGGGACAGGAGGAAGGATGAGCAGTTCTTC.

A few counts support this clonotype. In DNA, the CDR3 is TGTGCCAGCAGCGTTGGTCCGTATAATTCACCCCTCCACTTT. Its protein product is CASSVGPYNSPLHF. The V and J genes are TRBV9 and TRBJ1-6, with D uncertain. The CDR3 loop spans 14 amino acids. Germline loops: CDR1 SGDLS, CDR2 YYNGEE. The V and J ends lost 2 bases and 4 bases respectively, with 7 bases between them.

This clonotype has just a few counts. This chain connects TRBV7-2 to TRBJ2-1; 7 positions agree with TRBD1. This CDR3 region has 14 residues. With V trimmed by 1 base and J by 5 bases, 2 bases remained unmatched. Looked up from germline, CDR1 is SGHTA and CDR2 is FQGNSA. The CDR3 loop is CASSLETGHNEQFF. The DNA for the CDR3 is TGTGCCAGCAGCTTAGAGACAGGGCACAATGAGCAGTTCTTC.

The chain has TRBV5-1 and TRBJ2-1; D is unclear. This CDR3 contains 14 residues. The V end lost 0 bases, the J end lost 3 bases, and 7 bases lay between the germline ends. CDR1 SGHRS and CDR2 YFSETQ come from the germline V gene. The CDR3 region is CASSLVTNYNEQFF. The CDR3 bases are TGCGCCAGCAGCTTGGTTACGAACTACAATGAGCAGTTCTTC.

The chain employs TRBV5-1 and TRBJ2-1; D remains unclear. The CDR3 is made up of 16 amino acids. Germline-derived CDR1 and CDR2 are SGHRS and YFSETQ. The germline V and J ends were trimmed by 3 bases and 5 bases, with 18 bases remaining between them. CDR3 bases: TGCGCCAGCAGCTCCATCTCAATAGGTACTAACAATGAGCAGTTCTTC. This encodes CASSSISIGTNNEQFF.

The chain joins TRBV19 to TRBJ2-1; the D gene is possibly TRBD1 (5 bases). Germline values: CDR1 LNHDA, CDR2 SQIVND (reference sequence). Trimming cost V 5 bases and J 1 base, with 15 bases left between them. The CDR3 has 16 residues. CDR3 residues: CASSFRTLTSYNEQFF. In nucleotides, the CDR3 is TGTGCCAGTAGTTTCAGGACACTCACTTCCTACAATGAGCAGTTCTTC.

This clonotype appeared a few times. The rearrangement joins TRBV6-5 to TRBJ2-2; D remains ambiguous. CDR1 is MNHEY, CDR2 SVGAGI, per germline. This CDR3 region has 12 residues. Trimming cost V 7 bases and J 7 bases, with 10 bases left between them. CDR3 sequence (DNA): TGTGCCAGCACCGAGACTGGCGGGGAGCTGTTTTTT. Amino acid sequence: CASTETGGELFF.